This note documents a single T cell receptor beta chain sequence. The CDR3 is 15 residues long. The V and J ends lost 5 bases and 0 bases respectively, with 11 bases between them. The V gene's germline CDR1 is MNHEY and CDR2 SMNVEV (reference sequence). This record belongs to a study of blood T cell repertoires in COVID-19. Data came from immunoSEQ multiplex PCR; TCRdb stores just in-frame clones and leaves some out. Among just over 300,000 clones listed, approximately 84% were seen once. The genes are TRBV27 and TRBJ1-5; D is possibly TRBD1 (5 bases). Sequences were obtained from PBMCs or T cells enriched from blood (not recorded which). The TCR originated in a man aged 25 to 40 who had recovered from COVID-19. DNA for the CDR3: TGTGCCAGCAGTGCGAGTCAGGGTAGCAATCAGCCCCAGCATTTT. Protein sequence: CASSASQGSNQPQHF.